This TCR beta chain was identified in a study of OX40 agonist ivuxolimab in advanced cancers. Study-level information: Ivuxolimab, an antibody acting as an agonist of OX40 (CD134), was used to treat patients.

This CDR3 contains 13 residues. Germline CDR1 reads SNHLY; CDR2 reads FYNNEI. V gave up 7 bases and J gave up 8 bases; unmatched junction bases: 8. Method: immunoSEQ multiplex PCR; TCRdb's copy keeps in-frame clones and lacks some. This table has tens of thousands of clones, 85% to 90% appearing once. The sequences come from CD4+ or CD8+ T cells sorted from blood, collected in a trial of the OX40 agonist ivuxolimab. The clonotype was recovered from an adult with an advanced solid tumor such as melanoma, head and neck, liver or kidney cancer. The gene calls are TRBV2 and TRBJ1-1; 9 bases fit TRBD1. CDR3 nucleotides: TGTGCCAGCATACGGACAGGGGATGACGAAGCTTTCTTT. Encoded protein: CASIRTGDDEAFF. The variable domain in full, with the rest retrieved from reference TRBV2 and TRBJ1-1, is EPEVTQTPSHQVTQMGQEVILRCVPISNHLYFYWYRQILGQKVEFLVSFYNNEISEKSEIFDDQFSVERPDGSNFTLKIRSTKLEDSAMYFCASIRTGDDEAFFGQGTRLTVV.